This T cell receptor beta chain was captured by sequencing in a study of blood T cell repertoires in COVID-19 (dated by TCRdb to the early 2020s). Regarding the research as a whole: The collaborator samples originated in the United States, Italy and Spain and spanned the acute and convalescent phases of COVID-19. The samples were drawn from two sources: the first 160 participants of the ongoing ImmuneRACE study, and fewer than 1,500 subjects contributed by 6 global collaborators. The material from the prospective study consisted of cDNA or gDNA derived from T cells, B-cell-depleted T cells, or PBMCs. Where available, HLA class I and class II types were obtained from metadata supplied by the sample provider rather than from assay-based typing. Subjects who had been exposed to COVID-19, were actively infected with it, or had recovered from it provided the deeply sampled blood TCRbeta repertoires that made up the dataset. The repertoires were released in a freely available public database meant as a resource for research on the immune response to SARS-CoV-2. A de-identified subject ID, COVID-19 status, age in years and sex were almost always included in the sample metadata.

Each collaborating institution followed its own protocols to collect whole blood in K2EDTA tubes. For TCRbeta analysis, collaborators shipped samples in one of three forms: frozen whole blood, isolated PBMCs, or DNA extracted from either of those sample types. Worth noting for this clone: Its specific antigen is unknown. No much larger clone exists at a distance of one base, and base qualities are not known.

TCRbeta CDR3 regions were amplified from genomic DNA using the immunoSEQ Assay, a bias-controlled multiplex PCR. Per the source publication's procedure: Nucleated cell counts per sample were estimated from amplification of reference gene primers within the assay. To quantify the absolute abundance of each unique TCRbeta CDR3 rearrangement, sequence reads were collapsed and filtered. Productive Simpson clonality was computed per sample as the square root of Simpson's diversity index over productive rearrangements. The table comes from immuneACCESS by way of TCRdb, which keeps in-frame sequences with V and J called. Part of the clones is missing from these tables; in studies checked, under half for an unresolved V gene and the rest for unknown reasons. V and J calls and clone size follow that table, whereas D and trimming were derived from the DNA. This sample lists some 160,000 clones; approximately 84% were detected once. Approximately 15% of the sample belongs to the ten largest clones.

Measured from the cysteine to the phenylalanine, the CDR3 is 18 residues long. Only the CDR3 DNA is retained, 54 bases long and in frame from the first base. V loses 2 bases, J loses 0 bases, and the germline ends lie 17 bases apart. CDR1 and CDR2 (MGHRA, YSYEKL) derive from the germline V gene. Overall study results and their limits: How much clinical and demographic metadata was included differed by source and by participant, and the metadata was provided uncurated.

The receptor chain draws on TRBV4-1 and TRBJ2-1; a tentative D match to TRBD1 spans 6 bases. The sequence was obtained from a woman over 75 with acute or convalescent COVID-19. The sequenced sample consisted of peripheral blood. The nucleotide sequence is given as TGCGCCAGCAGCCAAAGGTTAGGGGGTCGGGACTCCTACAATGAGCAGTTCTTC. This is translated as CASSQRLGGRDSYNEQFF.